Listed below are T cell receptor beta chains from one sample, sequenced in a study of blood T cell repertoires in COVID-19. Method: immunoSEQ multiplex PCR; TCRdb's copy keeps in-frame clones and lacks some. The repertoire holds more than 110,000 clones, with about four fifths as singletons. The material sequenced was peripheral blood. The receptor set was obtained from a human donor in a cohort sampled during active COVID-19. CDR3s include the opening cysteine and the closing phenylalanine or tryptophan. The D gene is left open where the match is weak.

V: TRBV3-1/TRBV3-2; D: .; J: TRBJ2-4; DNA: TGTGCCAGCAGCGGGGGGGCGGCCAAAAACATTCAGTACTTC; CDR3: CASSGGAAKNIQYF
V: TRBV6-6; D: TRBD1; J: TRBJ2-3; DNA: TGTGCCAGCAGTTACTCCTCGGACAGGGGGGATACGCAGTATTTT; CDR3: CASSYSSDRGDTQYF
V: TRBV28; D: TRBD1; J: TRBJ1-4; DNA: TGTGCCAGCAGTTCGGGCGGGACAGGGAATGAAAAACTGTTTTTT; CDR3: CASSSGGTGNEKLFF
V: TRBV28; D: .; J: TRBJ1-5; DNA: TGTGCCAGCAGTTTTTATTTACAAACCAATCAGCCCCAGCATTTT; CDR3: CASSFYLQTNQPQHF
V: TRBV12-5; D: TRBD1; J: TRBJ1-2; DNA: TGTGCTAGTGGTTCCGGGACAGGGATCGGCTACACCTTC; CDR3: CASGSGTGIGYTF
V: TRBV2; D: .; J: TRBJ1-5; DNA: TGTGCCAGCAGTGAAGCGGTAGGAGGGACGAGCAATCAGCCCCAGCATTTT; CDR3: CASSEAVGGTSNQPQHF
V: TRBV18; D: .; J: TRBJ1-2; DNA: TGTGCCAGCTCAACGACTCTAGGGGCGACTGGCTACACCTTC; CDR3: CASSTTLGATGYTF
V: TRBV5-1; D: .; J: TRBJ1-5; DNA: TGCGCCAGCAGCTTGCCCGGTAGCAATCAGCCCCAGCATTTT; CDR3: CASSLPGSNQPQHF
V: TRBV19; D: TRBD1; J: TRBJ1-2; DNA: TGTGCCAGTAGTCCTACGGACAGGGGAATTAACTATGGCTACACCTTC; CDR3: CASSPTDRGINYGYTF
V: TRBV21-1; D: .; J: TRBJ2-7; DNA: TGTGCCAGCAGCAACGCCAGGACTCAAGCCTACGAGCAGTACTTC; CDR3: CASSNARTQAYEQYF
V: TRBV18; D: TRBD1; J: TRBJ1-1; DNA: TGTGCCAGCTCACCCGGACAGGGGGAAACTGAAGCTTTCTTT; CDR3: CASSPGQGETEAFF
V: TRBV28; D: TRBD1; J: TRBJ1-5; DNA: TGTGCCAGCAGTCCCAGGGGGGCAGGGGACAATCAGCCCCAGCATTTT; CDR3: CASSPRGAGDNQPQHF
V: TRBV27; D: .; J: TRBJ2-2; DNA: TGTGCCAGCAGTGGGGGGGGCCGAAACGGGGAGCTGTTTTTT; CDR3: CASSGGGRNGELFF
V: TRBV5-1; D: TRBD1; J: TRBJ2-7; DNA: TGCGCCAGCAGCTACAAAATCCCCCGGGACAGGGGTGCCTACGAGCAGTACTTC; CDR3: CASSYKIPRDRGAYEQYF
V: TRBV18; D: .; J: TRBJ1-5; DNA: TGTGCCAGCTCACCATCTAGAGCGGGGGCCCTCAATCAGCCCCAGCATTTT; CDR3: CASSPSRAGALNQPQHF
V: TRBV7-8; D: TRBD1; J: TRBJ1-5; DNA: TGTGCCAGCAGCTTATCTCGAGACAGGGGTTATCAGCCCCAGCATTTT; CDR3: CASSLSRDRGYQPQHF
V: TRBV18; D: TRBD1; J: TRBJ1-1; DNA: TGTGCCAGCTCACCCTTGACAGGGCGGAAAGCTTTCTTT; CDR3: CASSPLTGRKAFF
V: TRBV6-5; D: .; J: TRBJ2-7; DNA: TGTGCCAGCAGTTACCAAGGCGGTTCCTACGAGCAGTACTTC; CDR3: CASSYQGGSYEQYF
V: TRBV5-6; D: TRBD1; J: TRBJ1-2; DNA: TGTGCCAGCAGTGAGACAGGGTTGGACTATGGCTACACCTTC; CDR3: CASSETGLDYGYTF
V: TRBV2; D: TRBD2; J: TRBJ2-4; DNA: TGTGCCAGCAGGGCCTCTAGCGGGGGGACGCTAGCCAAAAACATTCAGTACTTC; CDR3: CASRASSGGTLAKNIQYF
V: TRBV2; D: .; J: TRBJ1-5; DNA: TGTGCCAGCAGTGGCACAGGAAGCAATCAGCCCCAGCATTTT; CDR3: CASSGTGSNQPQHF
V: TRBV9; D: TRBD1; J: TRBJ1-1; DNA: TGTGCCAGCAGCGTAGAAGGGGGCGGAACTGAAGCTTTCTTT; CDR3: CASSVEGGGTEAFF